This section outlines one T cell receptor (beta chain) sequence together with its context. What it binds is not known. The data belong to a study of shared clonotypes between healthy human individuals. Overall study: Three plates each covered CD4 naive and memory; CD8 naive two, CD8 memory one. Study-level points and caveats: Although depth was large, rarefaction showed that sequencing of the sorted subsets was incomplete. Specimens sampled were limited to blood, with tissue repertoires likely differing.

Here immunoSEQ multiplex PCR was the method, and the copy in TCRdb shows in-frame clones only, minus some. The sample lists over a million clones, 75% to 85% occurring once. Deletions cut 5 bases from V and 1 base from J, with 11 bases between. Germline V gives CDR1 GTSNPN, CDR2 SVGIG (reference sequence). This CDR3 is built from 14 residues. The specimen was memory CD4+ T cells from PBMCs. Subset defined: CD45RA-negative fraction. This chain connects TRBV30 to TRBJ2-2, with a weak D call TRBD1 (5 bases). The TCR sequence derives from a young man in good health. Some clones in this sample may be carry-over from other donors' samples. CDR3 amino acids: CAWDLGQNTGELFF. In DNA, the CDR3 is TGTGCCTGGGACCTCGGACAGAACACCGGGGAGCTGTTTTTT.